These T cell receptor beta chains were read from a single sample in a study of control samples from healthy donors and cancer patients. Assay used: immunoSEQ multiplex PCR; TCRdb lists only in-frame clones, some missing. The sample lists 150,000 to 200,000 clones, 91% seen once, with roughly 1.6% in the top ten. The source material was blood. The source is a woman aged 25 to 39 in good health. CDR3s include the opening cysteine and the closing phenylalanine or tryptophan. The D gene is left open where the match is weak. Size values are once, few and many counts, or a class for expanded clones, and some rows have none.

d_call	v_call	j_call	clone_size	cdr3_aa
NA	TRBV7-9	TRBJ2-7	NA	CASSSGDYEQYF
NA	TRBV4-1	TRBJ2-3	NA	CASSQLSDTQYF
NA	TRBV7-9	TRBJ1-3	NA	CASSLAGAGNTIYF
NA	TRBV27	TRBJ1-6	NA	CASSLLATANSPLHF
TRBD1	TRBV3-1/TRBV3-2	TRBJ2-7	NA	CASSQGNRGPEQYF
TRBD2	TRBV15	TRBJ2-1	NA	CATSTSGGANEQFF
TRBD1	TRBV14	TRBJ1-1	NA	CASSYRGRPEAFF
TRBD1	TRBV6-2/TRBV6-3	TRBJ1-4	once	CASSYSGTGREKLFF
NA	TRBV5-5	TRBJ1-2	NA	CASSLGDVANYGYTF
NA	TRBV28	TRBJ1-2	NA	CASSSTGYYGYTF
NA	TRBV15	TRBJ2-5	once	CATSRDIRGETQYF
NA	TRBV19	TRBJ1-2	NA	CASSMRRAYGYTF
TRBD1	TRBV24-1	TRBJ2-7	NA	CATSEGQGYEQYF
TRBD2	TRBV6-5	TRBJ2-3	NA	CASRVAGGSTDTQYF
TRBD1	TRBV9	TRBJ1-2	NA	CASSVATGDYGYTF
TRBD2	TRBV6-5	TRBJ2-3	NA	CASTSGGPTDTQYF
NA	TRBV11-3	TRBJ2-7	NA	CASSLEGGHYEQYF
NA	TRBV5-4	TRBJ1-1	NA	CASSSLQGMNTEAFF
NA	TRBV6-2/TRBV6-3	TRBJ1-1	NA	CASSYRIDTEAFF
NA	TRBV18	TRBJ1-6	NA	CASSLSPGDITSPLHF
NA	TRBV7-8	TRBJ1-3	NA	CASSLAPDAYSGNTIYF
TRBD1	TRBV7-2	TRBJ2-3	NA	CASSSGQGGTDTQYF
TRBD1	TRBV5-1	TRBJ1-2	NA	CASSLTPGQQYGYTF
NA	TRBV29-1	TRBJ2-2	NA	CIVAGYTGELFF
NA	TRBV24-1	TRBJ2-3	once	CATSDFGSTDTQYF
TRBD2	TRBV7-2	TRBJ2-7	NA	CASSSGLAGGGEQYF
NA	TRBV25-1	TRBJ2-1	NA	CASSEYGHNEQFF
NA	TRBV18	TRBJ1-3	once	CASSDTSSLGNTIYF
TRBD2	TRBV2	TRBJ2-4	NA	CASRGTKLAKNIQYF
TRBD1	TRBV2	TRBJ1-2	NA	CASSTQGDYGYTF
NA	TRBV19	TRBJ1-5	few	CASREYSNQPQHF
NA	TRBV19	TRBJ1-5	NA	CASSTRNQPQHF
TRBD1	TRBV2	TRBJ1-1	NA	CASSRQGYGAFF
TRBD1	TRBV7-9	TRBJ2-7	NA	CASRRTGDDEQYF